Many counts were recorded for the clone carrying this T cell receptor beta chain. What it recognizes is unknown. The CDR3 runs to 12 residues. V was shortened by 8 bases and J by 6 bases, with 14 bases between the two germline ends. TCRdb redid the clone calls on the PCR reads using MiXCR. The sample comprises around 70,000 clones, 18% of which are singletons, and roughly 13% rests with the top ten. The sample originates from a study of metastatic and nonmetastatic thyroid tumors. Study conclusions and caveats: Within blood and tumor, benign nodules reportedly had significantly lower TCR beta diversity than malignant thyroid tumors did.

Thyroid surgery took place with no prior treatment in any patient. The chain links TRBV12-3 or TRBV12-4 to TRBJ2-7, with D perhaps TRBD1 (6 bases). The receptor was isolated from a female donor with papillary thyroid cancer or a benign thyroid nodule (not recorded which). Some clones in this sample may be carry-over from other donors' samples. The sequenced sample was blood. CDR3 region: CASLGARREQYF. Written as DNA, the CDR3 is TGTGCCAGCCTGGGGGCGAGGCGCGAGCAGTACTTC.